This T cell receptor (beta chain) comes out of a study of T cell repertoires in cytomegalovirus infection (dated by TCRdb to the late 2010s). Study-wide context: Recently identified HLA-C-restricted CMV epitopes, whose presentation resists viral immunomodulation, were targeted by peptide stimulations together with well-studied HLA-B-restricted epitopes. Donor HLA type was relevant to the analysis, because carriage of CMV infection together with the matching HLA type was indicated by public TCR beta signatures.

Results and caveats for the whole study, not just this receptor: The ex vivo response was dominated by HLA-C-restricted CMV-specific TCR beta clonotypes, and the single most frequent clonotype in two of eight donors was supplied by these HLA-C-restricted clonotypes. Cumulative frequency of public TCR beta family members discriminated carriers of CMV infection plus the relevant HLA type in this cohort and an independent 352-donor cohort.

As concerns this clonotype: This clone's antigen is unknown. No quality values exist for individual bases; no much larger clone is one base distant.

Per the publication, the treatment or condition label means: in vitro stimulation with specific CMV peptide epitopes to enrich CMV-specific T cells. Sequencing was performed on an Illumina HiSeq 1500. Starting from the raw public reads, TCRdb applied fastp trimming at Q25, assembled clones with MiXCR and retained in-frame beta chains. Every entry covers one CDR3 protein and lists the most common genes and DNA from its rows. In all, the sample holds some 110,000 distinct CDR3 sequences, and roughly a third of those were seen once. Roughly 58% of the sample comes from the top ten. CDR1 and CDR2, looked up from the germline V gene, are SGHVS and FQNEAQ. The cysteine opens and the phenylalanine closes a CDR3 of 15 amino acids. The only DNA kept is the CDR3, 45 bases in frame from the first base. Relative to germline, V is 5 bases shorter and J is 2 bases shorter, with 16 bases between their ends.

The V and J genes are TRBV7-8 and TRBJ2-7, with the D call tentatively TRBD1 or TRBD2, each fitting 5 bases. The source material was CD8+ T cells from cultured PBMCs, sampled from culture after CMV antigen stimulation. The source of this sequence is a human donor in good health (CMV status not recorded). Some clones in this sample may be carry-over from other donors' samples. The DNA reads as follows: TGTGCCAGCAGCACCCGTATGGGGGTCCCCTACGAGCAGTACTTC. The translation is CASSTRMGVPYEQYF.